These 14 T cell receptor beta chains came from one sample sequenced in a study of CD8+CD57+ T cells in acquired aplastic anemia. According to the study, genomic DNA was the template for TCR beta VDJ and CDR3 profiling. TCRdb independently ran MiXCR on the reads; one entry per CDR3 protein. The table includes around 250,000 distinct CDR3 sequences, approximately 56% detected once. Material: sorted CD4+, CD8+, or CD8+CD57+ T cells (not recorded which) from PBMCs. The receptors were sampled from a human donor with severe aplastic anemia or a healthy control (not recorded which).

This clonotype came up once. The V call is TRBV7-8, the J call TRBJ1-1; 7 bases fit TRBD1. Germline V gene data show CDR1 as SGHVS and CDR2 as FQNEAQ. J gave up 4 bases and V 3 bases, and 8 bases lay outside the gene matches. This CDR3 region has 15 residues. Here the CDR3 DNA reads TGTGCCAGCAGCTTCTCGACAGGGATTGGCACTGAAGCTTTCTTT. It codes for CASSFSTGIGTEAFF.

In DNA form, the CDR3 reads TGTGCCTGGATGTCTTGGGAGACCCAGTACTTC. Translated: CAWMSWETQYF. This rearrangement joins TRBV30 to TRBJ2-5; D is undetermined. Between the trimmed V and J ends, which lost 4 bases and 5 bases, there was a span of 8 bases. The CDR3 consists of 11 residues. The germline CDR1 and CDR2 sequences are GTSNPN and SVGIG (reference sequence).

This clonotype was picked up many times. The CDR3 DNA sequence: TGTGCCAGCAGCTTAGTTAGGGCTGGTGGCTACACCTTC. Its translation: CASSLVRAGGYTF. J is TRBJ1-2 and V is TRBV7-6; D call uncertain. Germline V gives CDR1 SGHVS, CDR2 FNYEAQ. This CDR3 region has 13 residues. Trimming took 1 base from V and 7 from J, leaving 10 bases between them. The full variable domain, in which reference TRBV7-6 and TRBJ1-2 provide the parts outside the CDR3, is GAGVSQSPRYKVTKRGQDVALRCDPISGHVSLYWYRQALGQGPEFLTYFNYEAQQDKSGLPNDRFSAERPEGSISTLTIQRTEQRDSAMYRCASSLVRAGGYTFGSGTRLTVV.

The chain links TRBV19 to TRBJ1-1; D uncertain. CDR1 is LNHDA, CDR2 SQIVND, per germline (reference sequence). This CDR3 region has 14 residues. Between the trimmed V and J ends, which lost 7 bases and 3 bases, there was a span of 15 bases. The CDR3 nucleotides read TGTGCCAGTACCCGTCCCCCGGTGGACACTGAAGCTTTCTTT. This sequence encodes CASTRPPVDTEAFF.

The V call is TRBV7-9, the J call TRBJ2-7; D ambiguous. Trimming removed 4 bases from V and 5 bases from J, with 6 bases in between. The CDR3 runs to 11 residues. Germline V gene sequence: CDR1 SEHNR, CDR2 FQNEAQ (reference sequence). The chain's CDR3 is CASSSNNEQYF. The CDR3, as DNA: TGTGCCAGCAGCTCCAATAACGAGCAGTACTTC.

This clonotype was seen at least ten times. V and J are TRBV11-2 and TRBJ2-7; 9 nucleotides match TRBD2. Unmatched junction bases numbered 5, after V lost 5 bases and J lost 0 bases. Looked up from germline, CDR1 is SGHAT and CDR2 is FQNNGV. The CDR3 consists of 15 residues. The CDR3 protein is CASSPQRGASYEQYF. DNA of the CDR3: TGTGCCAGCAGCCCCCAGCGGGGGGCCTCCTACGAGCAGTACTTC.

V and J are TRBV19 and TRBJ2-1; D remains ambiguous. The length of the CDR3 is 13 residues. V shed 8 bases and J shed 5 bases, with 13 bases lying between them. From germline, CDR1 is LNHDA and CDR2 SQIVND (reference sequence). The CDR3 spells CASQVRTHNEQFF. For the CDR3, the DNA is TGTGCCAGTCAGGTTCGGACCCACAATGAGCAGTTCTTC. The complete variable domain, with remaining parts taken from reference TRBV19 and TRBJ2-1, reads DGGITQSPKYLFRKEGQNVTLSCEQNLNHDAMYWYRQDPGQGLRLIYYSQIVNDFQKGDIAEGYSVSREKKESFPLTVTSAQKNPTAFYLCASQVRTHNEQFFGPGTRLTVL.

In DNA form, the CDR3 reads TGTGCTAGTGGTTTGGTAATGGGACACTGCAATCAGCCCCAGCATTTT. As protein: CASGLVMGHCNQPQHF. The rearrangement uses TRBV12-5 and TRBJ1-5; D is perhaps TRBD1 (6 bases). The CDR3 consists of 16 residues. The germline gives CDR1 LGHNT, CDR2 FRNRAP. V was shortened by 0 bases and J by 2 bases, with 11 bases between the two germline ends.

The chain's CDR3 is CASSVVAGGPETQYF. CDR3 coding DNA: TGTGCCAGCAGTGTAGTGGCGGGGGGGCCGGAGACCCAGTACTTC. The chain has TRBV2 and TRBJ2-5; 9 nucleotides match TRBD2. With V trimmed by 4 bases and J by 5 bases, 8 bases remained unmatched. CDR3 length: 15 amino acids. The germline V gene encodes CDR1 SNHLY and CDR2 FYNNEI.

The table lists this clonotype with many counts. The gene calls are TRBV6-6 and TRBJ1-2, with 7 bases that match TRBD1. The CDR3 contains 14 residues. CDR1 is MNHNY, CDR2 SVGAGI, per germline (reference sequence). Trimming took 6 bases from V and 1 from J; bases not matched to a gene: 5. The CDR3 bases are TGTGCCAGCAGGATCACAGGGGTTAACTATGGCTACACCTTC. Its translation: CASRITGVNYGYTF.

The gene calls are TRBV20-1 and TRBJ1-5, with a possible D match to TRBD1 (6 bases). Germline-derived CDR1 and CDR2 are DFQATT and SNEGSKA (reference sequence). This CDR3 has 12 residues. V was trimmed by 6 bases and J by 5 bases, leaving 11 bases between them. DNA of the CDR3: TGCAGTGCAAGACAGGCAGATCAGCCCCAGCATTTT. Translating it yields CSARQADQPQHF.

The chain joins TRBV10-3 to TRBJ2-3, with 10 bases fitting TRBD1. Germline V CDR1 and CDR2: ENHRY, SYGVKD. The CDR3 has 14 residues. V trimming: 4 bases; J trimming: 3 bases; junction bases outside the gene matches: 1. The CDR3: CAISGQGATDTQYF. The CDR3, as DNA: TGTGCCATCAGTGGACAGGGGGCGACAGATACGCAGTATTTT.

This clonotype has ten or more counts. With a much larger clone just one base away, this may be a read error. The chain couples TRBV28 to TRBJ1-1, with no clear D. The CDR3 is 11 residues long. Trimming pared 6 bases from V and 4 bases from J, leaving 6 bases between. The germline V gene has CDR1 MDHEN and CDR2 SYDVKM. CDR3: CASSSFTEAFF. The DNA of the CDR3 is TGTGCCAGCAGCTCTTTCACTGAAGCTTTCTTT.

A few counts support this clonotype. This rearrangement joins TRBV7-9 to TRBJ1-6; TRBD1 aligns across 7 bases. This CDR3 has 14 amino acids. Per germline, CDR1 SEHNR and CDR2 FQNEAQ (reference sequence). V dropped 5 bases and J dropped 9; count of bases not matched to a gene: 7. In DNA, the CDR3 is TGTGCCAGCAGCCCCCGGGACAGCCTTTCACCCCTCCACTTT. Its translation is CASSPRDSLSPLHF. The complete variable domain, with remaining parts taken from reference TRBV7-9 and TRBJ1-6, reads DTGVSQNPRHKITKRGQNVTFRCDPISEHNRLYWYRQTLGQGPEFLTYFQNEAQLEKSRLLSDRFSAERPKGSFSTLEIQRTEQGDSAMYLCASSPRDSLSPLHFGNGTRLTVT.